This TCR beta chain was retrieved from a study of blood T cell repertoires in COVID-19. About the research overall: Italy, Spain and the United States were the sources of the convalescent and acute COVID-19 samples. Sources were T cells, B-cell-depleted T cells, or PBMCs; the material itself was cDNA or gDNA.

V was clipped by 2 bases and J by 5 bases, with 18 bases between them. Germline V gene data show CDR1 as LGHNA and CDR2 as YNFKEQ. The CDR3 is 17 residues long. In the authors' methods: Reference gene primer amplification gave estimated nucleated cell counts. Repertoires were generated with immunoSEQ multiplex PCR, while TCRdb's copy carries only in-frame clones and drops some. V and J calls and clone size are copied from that table; D and trimming were computed from the DNA. The data show about 25,000 clones, about 90% seen once. Sequencing was carried out using peripheral blood. This receptor was identified in a man in his 70s in a cohort sampled during active COVID-19. The chain employs TRBV4-2 and TRBJ2-2; D might be TRBD2 (7 bases). Here the CDR3 reads CASSQRGGRARTGELFF. The CDR3 coding sequence is TGTGCCAGCAGCCAACGAGGGGGGAGGGCGCGGACCGGGGAGCTGTTTTTT.